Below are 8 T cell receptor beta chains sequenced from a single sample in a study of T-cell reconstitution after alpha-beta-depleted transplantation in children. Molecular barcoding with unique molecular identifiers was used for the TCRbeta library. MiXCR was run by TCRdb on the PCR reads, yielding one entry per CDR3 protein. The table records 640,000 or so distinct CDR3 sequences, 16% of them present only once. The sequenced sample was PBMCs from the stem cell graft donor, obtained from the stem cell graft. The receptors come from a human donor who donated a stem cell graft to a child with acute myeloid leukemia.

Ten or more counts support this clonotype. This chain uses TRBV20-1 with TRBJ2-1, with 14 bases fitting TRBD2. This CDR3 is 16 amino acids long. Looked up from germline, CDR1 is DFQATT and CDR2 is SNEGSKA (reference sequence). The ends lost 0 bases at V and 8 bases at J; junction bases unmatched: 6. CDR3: CSARDRLAGGLYEQFF. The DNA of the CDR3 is TGCAGTGCTAGAGACCGACTAGCGGGGGGGCTCTATGAGCAGTTCTTC.

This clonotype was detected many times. For the CDR3, the DNA is TGCAGTGCTCGCTCCTCGAGGAGCTATGGCTACACCTTC. Residues: CSARSSRSYGYTF. This sequence joins TRBV20-1 and TRBJ1-2; no reliable D call. V shed 5 bases and J shed 4 bases, with 14 bases lying between them. This CDR3 spans 13 amino acids. Germline V CDR1 and CDR2: DFQATT, SNEGSKA (reference sequence).

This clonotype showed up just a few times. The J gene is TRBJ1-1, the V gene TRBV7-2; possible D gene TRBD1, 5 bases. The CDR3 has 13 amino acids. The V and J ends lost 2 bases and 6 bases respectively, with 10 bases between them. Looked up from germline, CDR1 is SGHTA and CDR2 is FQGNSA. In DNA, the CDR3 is TGTGCCAGCAGCTTAAGGGGTAGGGCTGAAGCTTTCTTT. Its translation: CASSLRGRAEAFF.

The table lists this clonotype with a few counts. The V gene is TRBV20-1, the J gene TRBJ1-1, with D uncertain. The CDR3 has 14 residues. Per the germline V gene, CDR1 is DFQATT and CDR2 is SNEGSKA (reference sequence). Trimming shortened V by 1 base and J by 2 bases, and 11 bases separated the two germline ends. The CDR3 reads CSARGDRVNTEAFF. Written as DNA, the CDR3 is TGCAGTGCTAGAGGGGATAGGGTTAACACTGAAGCTTTCTTT.

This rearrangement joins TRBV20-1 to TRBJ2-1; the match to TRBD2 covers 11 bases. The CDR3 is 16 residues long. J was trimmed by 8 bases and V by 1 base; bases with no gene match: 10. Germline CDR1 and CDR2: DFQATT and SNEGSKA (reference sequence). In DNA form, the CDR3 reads TGCAGTGCTAGAGGGCTGGGACTAGCGGTTGGGCATGAGCAGTTCTTC. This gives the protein CSARGLGLAVGHEQFF.

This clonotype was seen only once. CDR3 sequence reads: CASTGRGRDNEQFF. The CDR3 DNA reads TGTGCCAGCACCGGGAGGGGGAGGGACAATGAGCAGTTCTTC. The chain employs TRBV28 and TRBJ2-1; 8 bases map to TRBD2. Germline loops: CDR1 MDHEN, CDR2 SYDVKM. J gave up 5 bases and V 7 bases, and 7 bases lay outside the gene matches. The CDR3 spans 14 residues.

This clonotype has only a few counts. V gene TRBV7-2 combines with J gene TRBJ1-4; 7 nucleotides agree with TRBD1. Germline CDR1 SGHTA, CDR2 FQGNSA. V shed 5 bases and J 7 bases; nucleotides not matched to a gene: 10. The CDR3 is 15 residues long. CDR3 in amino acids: CASSPGGTGGEKLFF. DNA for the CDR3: TGTGCCAGCAGCCCAGGGGGGACGGGAGGTGAAAAACTGTTTTTT.

CDR3 amino acids: CASLDRDRNTGELFF. CDR3 coding DNA: TGCGCCAGCTTGGATAGGGACAGAAACACCGGGGAGCTGTTTTTT. The chain has TRBV5-1 and TRBJ2-2; 7 bases match TRBD1. This CDR3 has 15 amino acids. V shed 7 bases, J shed 2 bases, and the junction held 8 bases outside the gene matches. Germline CDR1 SGHRS, CDR2 YFSETQ.